In its sample, the clone carrying this TCR beta chain was seen a few times. Amplified TCR beta CDR3 regions derived from RNA transcripts. The HTBI primer set served for first-round RT-PCR of the TCR CDR3. MiXCR, run by TCRdb on the multiplex PCR reads, gives a single entry per CDR3 protein. Found here are approximately 600,000 distinct CDR3 sequences, roughly 14% of them singletons; the top ten hold around 4%. This sample is part of a study of T cells in Graves' hyperthyroidism and ophthalmopathy. Between the trimmed V and J ends, which lost 3 bases and 2 bases, there was a span of 17 bases. The CDR3 sequence is 16 residues long. Germline CDR1 reads KGHSH; CDR2 reads LQKENI.

The chain recombines TRBV18 with TRBJ2-7; D might be TRBD1 or TRBD2, each matching 5 bases. Specimen: blood. This sequence was found in a woman aged 40 to 50 with Graves' ophthalmopathy. DNA of the CDR3: TGTGCCAGCTCACCCTTACCCGGGACGGTTGCCTACGAGCAGTACTTC. Translating gives CASSPLPGTVAYEQYF.